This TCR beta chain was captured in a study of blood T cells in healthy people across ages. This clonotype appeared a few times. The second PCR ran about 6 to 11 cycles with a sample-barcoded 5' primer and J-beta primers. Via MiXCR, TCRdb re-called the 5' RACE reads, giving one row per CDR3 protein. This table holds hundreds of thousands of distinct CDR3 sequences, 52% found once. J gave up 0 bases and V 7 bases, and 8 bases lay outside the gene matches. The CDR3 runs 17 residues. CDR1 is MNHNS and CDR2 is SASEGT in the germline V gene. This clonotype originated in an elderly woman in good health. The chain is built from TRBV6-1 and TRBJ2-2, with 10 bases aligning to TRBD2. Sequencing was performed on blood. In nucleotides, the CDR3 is TGTGCCAGCACCCCCGGGACTAGCGACCCGAACACCGGGGAGCTGTTTTTT. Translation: CASTPGTSDPNTGELFF.